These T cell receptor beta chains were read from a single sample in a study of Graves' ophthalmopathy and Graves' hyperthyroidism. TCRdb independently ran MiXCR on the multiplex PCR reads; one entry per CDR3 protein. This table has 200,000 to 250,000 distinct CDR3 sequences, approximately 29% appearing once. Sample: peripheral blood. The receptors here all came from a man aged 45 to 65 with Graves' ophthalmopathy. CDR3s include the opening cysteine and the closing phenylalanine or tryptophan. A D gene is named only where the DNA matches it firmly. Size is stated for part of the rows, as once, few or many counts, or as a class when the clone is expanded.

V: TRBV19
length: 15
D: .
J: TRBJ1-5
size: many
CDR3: CASSIQGDSNQPQHF
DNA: TGTGCCAGTAGTATACAGGGCGACAGCAATCAGCCCCAGCATTTT

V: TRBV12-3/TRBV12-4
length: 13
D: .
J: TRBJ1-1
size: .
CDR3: CAIASPRLPEAFF
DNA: TGTGCCATCGCCTCTCCCCGACTCCCTGAAGCTTTCTTT

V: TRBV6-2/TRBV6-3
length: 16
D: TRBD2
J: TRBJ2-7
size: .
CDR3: CASSWASGRNPYEQYF
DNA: TGTGCCAGCAGTTGGGCTAGCGGGAGAAATCCCTACGAGCAGTACTTC

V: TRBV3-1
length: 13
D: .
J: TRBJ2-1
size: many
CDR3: CASSQVEVTEQFF
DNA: TGTGCCAGCAGCCAAGTCGAGGTTACTGAGCAGTTCTTC

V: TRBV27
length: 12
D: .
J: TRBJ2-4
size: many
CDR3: CASRGLAGIQYF
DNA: TGTGCCAGCAGAGGGCTAGCAGGCATTCAGTACTTC

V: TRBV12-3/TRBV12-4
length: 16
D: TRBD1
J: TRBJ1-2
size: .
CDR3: CASSLPRDRALDGYTF
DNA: TGTGCCAGCAGTTTACCCCGGGACAGGGCCTTGGATGGCTACACCTTC

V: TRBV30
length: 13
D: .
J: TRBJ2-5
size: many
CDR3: CAWSKGEGETQYF
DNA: TGTGCCTGGAGCAAGGGAGAGGGAGAGACCCAGTACTTC

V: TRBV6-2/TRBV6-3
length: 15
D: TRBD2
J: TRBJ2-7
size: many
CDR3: CASSFASGRAYEQYF
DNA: TGTGCCAGCAGTTTTGCTAGCGGGAGGGCCTACGAGCAGTACTTC

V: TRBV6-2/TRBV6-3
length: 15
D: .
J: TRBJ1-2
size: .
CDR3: CASSYSMPGGYGYTF
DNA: TGTGCCAGCAGTTACTCGATGCCCGGTGGCTATGGCTACACCTTC

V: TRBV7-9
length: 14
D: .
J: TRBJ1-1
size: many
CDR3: CASSLGQMNTEAFF
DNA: TGTGCCAGCAGCTTGGGGCAGATGAACACTGAAGCTTTCTTT

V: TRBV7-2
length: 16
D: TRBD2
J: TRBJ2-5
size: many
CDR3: CASSLSLAGVPETQYF
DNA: TGTGCCAGCAGCTTATCTTTAGCGGGAGTTCCAGAGACCCAGTACTTC

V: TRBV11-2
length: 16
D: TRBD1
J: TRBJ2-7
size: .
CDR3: CASSPYSGQGSYEQYF
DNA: TGTGCCAGCAGTCCCTATTCGGGACAGGGATCCTACGAGCAGTACTTC

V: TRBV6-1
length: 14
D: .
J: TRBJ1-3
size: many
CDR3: CASREAGSGNTIYF
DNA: TGTGCCAGCAGGGAGGCAGGGTCTGGAAACACCATATATTTT

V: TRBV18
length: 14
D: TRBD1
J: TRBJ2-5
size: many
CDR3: CASSPRDRQETQYF
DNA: TGTGCCAGCTCACCACGGGACAGGCAAGAGACCCAGTACTTC

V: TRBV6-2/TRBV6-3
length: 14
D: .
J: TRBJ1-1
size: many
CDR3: CASSPRQLNTEAFF
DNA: TGTGCCAGCAGTCCCCGACAGTTGAACACTGAAGCTTTCTTT

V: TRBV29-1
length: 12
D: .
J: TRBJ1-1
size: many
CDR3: CSVVAVGTEAFF
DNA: TGCAGCGTTGTCGCCGTTGGGACTGAAGCTTTCTTT

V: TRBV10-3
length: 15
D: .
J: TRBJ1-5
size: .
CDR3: CAIRGGSGKDQPQHF
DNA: TGTGCCATCAGAGGGGGATCAGGGAAGGATCAGCCCCAGCATTTT

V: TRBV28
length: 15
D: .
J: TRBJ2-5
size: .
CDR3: CASSPFESSVETQYF
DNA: TGTGCCAGCAGCCCCTTTGAGAGTAGCGTAGAGACCCAGTACTTC

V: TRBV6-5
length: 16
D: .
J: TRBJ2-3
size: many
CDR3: CASSYSKVSGEDTQYF
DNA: TGTGCCAGCAGTTACTCGAAGGTGTCCGGGGAAGATACGCAGTATTTT

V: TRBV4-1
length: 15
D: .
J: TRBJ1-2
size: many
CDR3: CASSQVLPVREGYTF
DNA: TGCGCCAGCAGCCAAGTGTTACCTGTTCGGGAAGGCTACACCTTC

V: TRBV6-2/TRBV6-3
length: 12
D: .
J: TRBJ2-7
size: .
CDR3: CASSLQGGEQYF
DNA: TGTGCCAGCAGTCTACAGGGGGGGGAGCAGTACTTC

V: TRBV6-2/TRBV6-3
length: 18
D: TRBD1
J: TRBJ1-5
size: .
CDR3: CASSYGTGGYQASQPQHF
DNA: TGTGCCAGCAGTTATGGGACAGGGGGCTATCAAGCAAGTCAGCCCCAGCATTTT

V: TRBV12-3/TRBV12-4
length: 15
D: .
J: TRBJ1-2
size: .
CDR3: CASSFTRTHAYGYTF
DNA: TGTGCCAGCAGTTTTACGAGGACCCACGCGTATGGCTACACCTTC

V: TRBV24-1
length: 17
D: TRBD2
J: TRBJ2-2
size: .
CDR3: CATSPRGLAGVTGELFF
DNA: TGTGCCACCAGTCCTCGGGGACTAGCGGGAGTAACCGGGGAGCTGTTTTTT

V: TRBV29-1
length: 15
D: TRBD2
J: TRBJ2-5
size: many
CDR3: CSVDGLAAIQETQYF
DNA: TGCAGCGTCGACGGACTAGCGGCCATCCAAGAGACCCAGTACTTC

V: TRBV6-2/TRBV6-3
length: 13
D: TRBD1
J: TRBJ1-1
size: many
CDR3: CASRSTGGRQAFF
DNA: TGTGCCAGCAGATCAACAGGGGGAAGGCAAGCTTTCTTT

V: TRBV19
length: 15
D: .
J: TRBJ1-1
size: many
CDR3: CASSIGEGLNTEAFF
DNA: TGTGCCAGTAGTATAGGCGAAGGCTTGAACACTGAAGCTTTCTTT

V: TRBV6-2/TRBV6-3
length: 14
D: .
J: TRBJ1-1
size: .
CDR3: CASRRGLENTEAFF
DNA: TGTGCCAGCCGAAGGGGGTTGGAGAACACTGAAGCTTTCTTT

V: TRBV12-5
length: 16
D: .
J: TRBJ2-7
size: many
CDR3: CASGVVGGHPSYEQYF
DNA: TGTGCTAGTGGGGTGGTCGGTGGACACCCTTCCTACGAGCAGTACTTC

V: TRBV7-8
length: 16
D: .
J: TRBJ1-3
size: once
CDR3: CASSLGAGGLGNTIYF
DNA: TGTGCCAGCAGCTTAGGTGCCGGGGGCCTAGGAAACACCATATATTTT

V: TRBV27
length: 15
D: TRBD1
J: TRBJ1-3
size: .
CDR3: CASSITGGAGNTIYF
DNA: TGTGCCAGCAGCATAACAGGGGGCGCGGGAAACACCATATATTTT

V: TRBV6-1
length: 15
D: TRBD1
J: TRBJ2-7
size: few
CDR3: CASSPRLTGFYEQYF
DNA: TGTGCCAGCAGTCCCCGACTGACAGGGTTCTACGAGCAGTACTTC

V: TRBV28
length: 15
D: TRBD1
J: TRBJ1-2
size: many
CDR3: CASSFGQGFTNGYTF
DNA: TGTGCCAGCAGTTTTGGACAGGGATTTACTAATGGCTACACCTTC

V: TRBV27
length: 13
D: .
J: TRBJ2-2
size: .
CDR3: CASSLTRTGELFF
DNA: TGTGCCAGCAGTTTAACACGAACCGGGGAGCTGTTTTTT

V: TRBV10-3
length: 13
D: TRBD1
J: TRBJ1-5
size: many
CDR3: CAIQGDSNQPQHF
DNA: TGTGCCATACAGGGGGATAGCAATCAGCCCCAGCATTTT

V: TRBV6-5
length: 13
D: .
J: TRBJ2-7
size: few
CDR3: CASSLKYAYEQYF
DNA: TGTGCCAGCAGTCTAAAGTATGCTTACGAGCAGTACTTC

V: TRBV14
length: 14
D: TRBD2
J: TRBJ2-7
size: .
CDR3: CASSGRTRSYEQYF
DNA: TGTGCCAGCAGCGGTCGGACTAGGTCCTACGAGCAGTACTTC

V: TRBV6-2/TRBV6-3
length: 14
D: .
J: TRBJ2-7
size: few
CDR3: CASSYGLSSYEQYF
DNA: TGTGCCAGCAGTTACGGGCTTAGTAGCTACGAGCAGTACTTC

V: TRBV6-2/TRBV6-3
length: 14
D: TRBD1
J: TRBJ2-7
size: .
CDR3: CASWDRAHSYEQYF
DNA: TGTGCCAGCTGGGACAGGGCTCATTCCTACGAGCAGTACTTC

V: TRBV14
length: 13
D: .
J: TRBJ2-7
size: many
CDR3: CASSPRLVYEQYF
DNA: TGTGCCAGCAGCCCAAGACTGGTCTACGAGCAGTACTTC

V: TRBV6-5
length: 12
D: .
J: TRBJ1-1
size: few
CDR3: CASQLLGGGAFF
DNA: TGTGCCAGCCAGTTACTGGGAGGAGGAGCTTTCTTT

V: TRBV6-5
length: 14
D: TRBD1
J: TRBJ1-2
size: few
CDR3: CASSYRTGSYGYTF
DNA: TGTGCCAGCAGTTACCGGACAGGGAGTTACGGCTACACCTTC

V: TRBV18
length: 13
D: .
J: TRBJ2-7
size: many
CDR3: CASSPTPFGEQYF
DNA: TGTGCCAGCTCACCCACTCCCTTCGGCGAGCAGTACTTC

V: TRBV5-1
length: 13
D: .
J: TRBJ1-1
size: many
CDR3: CASTQGETTEAFF
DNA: TGCGCCAGCACCCAGGGAGAGACCACTGAAGCTTTCTTT

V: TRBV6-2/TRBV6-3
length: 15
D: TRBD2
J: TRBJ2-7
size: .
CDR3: CASSFSGTSDYEQYF
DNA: TGTGCCAGCAGTTTCTCCGGGACTAGCGATTACGAGCAGTACTTC

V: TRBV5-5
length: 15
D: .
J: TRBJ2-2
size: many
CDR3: CASSRGTANTGELFF
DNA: TGTGCCAGCAGCCGGGGCACCGCGAACACCGGGGAGCTGTTTTTT

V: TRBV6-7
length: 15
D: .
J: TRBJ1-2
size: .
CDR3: CASTNWNRSNYGYTF
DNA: TGTGCCAGCACTAACTGGAACAGAAGCAACTATGGCTACACCTTC

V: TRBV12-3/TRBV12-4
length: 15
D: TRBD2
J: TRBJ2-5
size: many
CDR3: CASSPSGRASETQYF
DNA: TGTGCCAGCAGTCCTAGCGGGAGGGCCTCAGAGACCCAGTACTTC

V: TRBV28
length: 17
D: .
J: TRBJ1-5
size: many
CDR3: CASSLSDAGARNQPQHF
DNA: TGTGCCAGCAGTTTATCGGATGCAGGGGCGCGCAATCAGCCCCAGCATTTT

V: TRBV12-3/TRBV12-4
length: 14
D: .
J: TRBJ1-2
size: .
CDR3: CASGQRAVTRGYTF
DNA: TGTGCCAGCGGGCAGAGGGCCGTGACGCGTGGCTACACCTTC

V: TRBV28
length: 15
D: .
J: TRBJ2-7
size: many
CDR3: CASSLSEGATGEQYF
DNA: TGTGCCAGCAGTTTATCGGAGGGGGCGACGGGAGAGCAGTACTTC

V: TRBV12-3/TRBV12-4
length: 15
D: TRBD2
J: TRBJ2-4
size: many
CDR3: CASRVAGGAKNIQYF
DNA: TGTGCCAGCAGGGTAGCGGGAGGGGCCAAAAACATTCAGTACTTC

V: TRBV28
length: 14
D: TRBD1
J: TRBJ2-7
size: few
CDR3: CASSLSRQGYEQYF
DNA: TGTGCCAGCAGTTTATCTCGACAGGGCTACGAGCAGTACTTC

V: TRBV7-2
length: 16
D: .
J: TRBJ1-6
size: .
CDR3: CASSPRQASLNSPLHF
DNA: TGTGCCAGCAGCCCCCGACAGGCTTCGCTTAATTCACCCCTCCACTTT

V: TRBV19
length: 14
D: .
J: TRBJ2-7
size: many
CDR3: CASSPYGGSTEQYF
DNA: TGTGCCAGTAGTCCTTATGGGGGGAGCACCGAGCAGTACTTC

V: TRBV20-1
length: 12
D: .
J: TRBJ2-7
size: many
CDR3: CSATRNSYEQYF
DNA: TGCAGTGCCACTAGAAACTCCTACGAGCAGTACTTC

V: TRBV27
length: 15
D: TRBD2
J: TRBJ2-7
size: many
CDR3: CASSLSYGGDYEQYF
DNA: TGTGCCAGCAGTTTATCGTACGGGGGGGATTACGAGCAGTACTTC

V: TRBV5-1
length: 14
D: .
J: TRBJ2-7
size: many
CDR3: CASSLDAGIHEQYF
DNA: TGCGCCAGCAGCTTGGATGCGGGGATCCACGAGCAGTACTTC

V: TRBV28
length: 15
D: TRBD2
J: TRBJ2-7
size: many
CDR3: CASRPRGVRDYEQYF
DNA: TGTGCCAGCAGACCACGGGGGGTGAGGGACTACGAGCAGTACTTC

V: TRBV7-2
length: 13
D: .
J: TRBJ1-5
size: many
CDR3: CASNSGSNQPQHF
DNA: TGTGCCAGCAACTCTGGTAGCAATCAGCCCCAGCATTTT